This T cell receptor (beta chain) came from a study of blood T cell repertoires in COVID-19. Study-wide context: From the United States, Italy and Spain came samples of acute and convalescent COVID-19.

The germline V gene has CDR1 SQVTM and CDR2 ANQGSEA. The CDR3 totals 17 residues. V lost 3 bases, J lost 2 bases, and 21 bases lay in between. Original analysis: Reference gene primer amplification in the assay estimated nucleated cell counts. Using immunoSEQ multiplex PCR, the repertoire was profiled, and TCRdb retains in-frame clones only, with some absent. V, J and clone size derive from that table, while D and trimming were established from the DNA sequence. The profile covers about 130,000 clones, with approximately 88% appearing a single time and around 12% taken by the ten largest. This TCR was sampled from a woman aged 30 to 39 who had recovered from COVID-19. The rearrangement links TRBV29-1 to TRBJ2-3; D might be TRBD1 (7 bases). Sequences were obtained from peripheral blood. CDR3 residues: CSVDGLGGTDPTDTQYF. As DNA, the CDR3 is TGCAGCGTTGACGGGCTCGGCGGGACAGATCCCACAGATACGCAGTATTTT.